This is a list of T cell receptor beta chains from one sample in a study of identical twins. From the 5' RACE reads, TCRdb called clonotypes with MiXCR, one entry per CDR3 protein. The sample records 1.5 million to 2 million distinct CDR3 sequences, 32% being singletons. Input material: cord blood. The receptors were sampled from a newborn girl in good health. Both conserved end residues are part of each CDR3. D genes are given only for firm matches. A clone size is listed for some rows: how often the clone was seen (once, few, many), or a class if it is expanded.

D gene,J gene,clone size,V gene,CDR3 protein,CDR3 DNA
TRBD1,TRBJ2-7,few,TRBV3-1,CASSQEGGRYEQYF,TGTGCCAGCAGCCAAGAAGGGGGCCGTTACGAGCAGTACTTC
NA,TRBJ2-5,NA,TRBV10-3,CATTNQEAQYF,TGTGCCACGACAAACCAAGAGGCCCAGTACTTC
TRBD2,TRBJ2-5,few,TRBV20-1,CSGLGLAGVHQETQYF,TGCAGTGGTTTGGGACTAGCGGGAGTCCACCAAGAGACCCAGTACTTC
NA,TRBJ1-6,NA,TRBV14,CASSQTGNNSPLHF,TGTGCCAGCAGCCAAACAGGGAATAATTCACCCCTCCACTTT
NA,TRBJ2-7,NA,TRBV20-1,CSASYPGNYEQYF,TGCAGTGCCTCTTACCCGGGAAACTACGAGCAGTACTTC
NA,TRBJ1-2,few,TRBV4-1,CASSQDLLTGYYGYTF,TGCGCCAGCAGCCAAGATCTACTTACAGGGTACTATGGCTACACCTTC
TRBD1,TRBJ1-1,NA,TRBV7-9,CASSLVDRAYTEAFF,TGTGCCAGCAGCTTAGTAGACAGGGCGTACACTGAAGCTTTCTTT
TRBD1,TRBJ2-5,NA,TRBV25-1,CASSWGQGSLETQYF,TGTGCCAGCAGTTGGGGACAGGGGTCGTTAGAGACCCAGTACTTC
NA,TRBJ2-5,NA,TRBV11-2,CASSLGQLGTQYF,TGTGCCAGCAGCTTAGGCCAGTTAGGGACCCAGTACTTC
NA,TRBJ1-2,NA,TRBV27,CASSNDGTNFYGYTF,TGTGCCAGCAGCAATGACGGGACAAATTTCTATGGCTACACCTTC
NA,TRBJ2-3,NA,TRBV5-1,CASSLEGSLATQYF,TGCGCCAGCAGCTTGGAGGGCTCTTTAGCTACGCAGTATTTT
NA,TRBJ2-1,NA,TRBV6-1,CASFRDPWDEQFF,TGTGCCAGCTTCCGGGACCCCTGGGATGAGCAGTTCTTC
NA,TRBJ1-1,NA,TRBV29-1,CSVEEGYTEAFF,TGCAGCGTTGAAGAGGGCTACACTGAAGCTTTCTTT
TRBD1,TRBJ1-4,NA,TRBV12-3/TRBV12-4,CASRPQGANEELFF,TGTGCCAGCAGGCCACAGGGGGCTAATGAAGAACTGTTTTTT
NA,TRBJ1-2,few,TRBV7-9,CASSLPSPFNYGYTF,TGTGCCAGCAGCTTACCTAGCCCCTTTAACTATGGCTACACCTTC
TRBD1,TRBJ1-2,few,TRBV29-1,CSVDGAGGGNYGYTF,TGCAGCGTTGACGGTGCAGGGGGTGGTAACTATGGCTACACCTTC
TRBD1,TRBJ2-7,few,TRBV29-1,CSVRDRDSYEQYF,TGCAGCGTCCGGGACAGGGACTCCTACGAGCAGTACTTC
NA,TRBJ2-6,NA,TRBV10-3,CAISDLQGATVGANVLTF,TGTGCCATCAGTGACCTACAGGGAGCGACGGTGGGGGCCAACGTCCTGACTTTC
NA,TRBJ2-1,few,TRBV5-1,CASSQAVTGTPANEQFF,TGCGCCAGCAGCCAAGCAGTAACAGGGACCCCCGCCAATGAGCAGTTCTTC
NA,TRBJ1-2,NA,TRBV28,CATRTASPYGYTF,TGTGCCACCCGGACCGCTAGCCCCTATGGCTACACCTTC
TRBD1,TRBJ1-5,NA,TRBV19,CASRYGQGAMLNQPQHF,TGTGCCAGTAGATACGGACAGGGGGCCATGCTGAATCAGCCCCAGCATTTT
TRBD2,TRBJ2-3,few,TRBV2,CASSERGIAAIAGEVGTDTQYF,TGTGCCAGCAGTGAACGAGGCATAGCGGCTATAGCGGGAGAGGTCGGCACAGATACGCAGTATTTT
NA,TRBJ2-1,NA,TRBV7-9,CAGSGSSYNEQFF,TGTGCCGGTAGCGGAAGCTCCTACAATGAGCAGTTCTTC
TRBD1,TRBJ2-4,NA,TRBV12-3/TRBV12-4,CASRGQGAGNIQYF,TGTGCCAGCAGGGGACAGGGGGCCGGAAACATTCAGTACTTC
NA,TRBJ2-1,NA,TRBV9,CASSVEIAAYNEQFF,TGTGCCAGCAGCGTAGAAATAGCCGCCTACAATGAGCAGTTCTTC
NA,TRBJ2-1,few,TRBV24-1,CATSDFRERDNEQFF,TGTGCCACCAGTGATTTTCGGGAGAGAGACAATGAGCAGTTCTTC
TRBD1,TRBJ1-4,many,TRBV10-3,CAISGTGDEKLFF,TGTGCCATCAGTGGGACAGGGGATGAAAAACTGTTTTTT
NA,TRBJ2-7,NA,TRBV20-1,CSARLARTYEQYF,TGCAGTGCTAGACTAGCGCGGACCTACGAGCAGTACTTC
NA,TRBJ2-7,few,TRBV7-8,CASSLVGLGPLTPYEQYF,TGTGCCAGCAGCTTAGTCGGTCTGGGACCATTAACTCCCTACGAGCAGTACTTC
NA,TRBJ2-3,NA,TRBV10-2,CASAASVAQITDTQYF,TGCGCCAGCGCGGCGTCGGTAGCTCAGATCACAGATACGCAGTATTTT
NA,TRBJ1-6,many,TRBV14,CASSQVGNSPLHF,TGTGCCAGCAGCCAAGTCGGTAATTCACCCCTCCACTTT
NA,TRBJ2-7,few,TRBV6-1,CASSALDRGGAYEQYF,TGTGCCAGCAGTGCGTTAGACAGGGGAGGGGCTTACGAGCAGTACTTC
NA,TRBJ2-3,few,TRBV10-3,CASQGRAADTQYF,TGTGCCAGCCAGGGCCGCGCGGCAGATACGCAGTATTTT
TRBD1,TRBJ1-2,once,TRBV5-1,CASSLEARGSYGYTF,TGCGCCAGCAGCTTGGAGGCCAGGGGGTCCTATGGCTACACCTTC
TRBD1,TRBJ1-2,NA,TRBV24-1,CATSPGQFNYGYTF,TGTGCCACCAGCCCGGGACAGTTTAACTATGGCTACACCTTC
NA,TRBJ2-7,once,TRBV30,CAWTGTGTYEQYF,TGTGCCTGGACCGGGACGGGCACCTACGAGCAGTACTTC
TRBD1,TRBJ1-2,few,TRBV6-1,CASSTTGGLYGYTF,TGTGCCAGCAGTACGACAGGGGGCCTCTATGGCTACACCTTC
NA,TRBJ1-5,many,TRBV27,CASSSNPGYSNQPQHF,TGTGCCAGCAGTTCAAACCCGGGATATAGCAATCAGCCCCAGCATTTT
NA,TRBJ1-2,few,TRBV18,CASSPGAPANYGYTF,TGTGCCAGCTCACCCGGGGCACCGGCTAACTATGGCTACACCTTC
TRBD1,TRBJ2-3,NA,TRBV6-5,CASSCDSQGGTQYF,TGTGCCAGCAGTTGCGACAGCCAAGGGGGCACGCAGTATTTT
NA,TRBJ2-1,few,TRBV28,CASSLWGAKQFF,TGTGCCAGCAGTTTATGGGGGGCCAAGCAGTTCTTC
TRBD2,TRBJ2-6,few,TRBV10-1,CASSEERGGPGANVLTF,TGCGCCAGCAGTGAGGAACGCGGGGGGCCTGGGGCCAACGTCCTGACTTTC
TRBD2,TRBJ2-7,few,TRBV28,CASSFALAGRNEQYF,TGTGCCAGCAGTTTCGCCCTAGCGGGTAGAAATGAGCAGTACTTC
TRBD1,TRBJ2-7,NA,TRBV10-1,CASSADRRNEQYF,TGCGCCAGCAGTGCGGACAGGAGGAACGAGCAGTACTTC
TRBD1,TRBJ1-6,NA,TRBV5-1,CASSFTGDYNSPLHF,TGCGCCAGCAGCTTTACAGGGGACTATAATTCACCCCTCCACTTT
TRBD2,TRBJ2-5,NA,TRBV12-3/TRBV12-4,CASSLNLGTSVHEQYF,TGTGCCAGCAGTTTAAATCTTGGGACTAGCGTCCATGAGCAGTACTTC
NA,TRBJ1-6,NA,TRBV7-9,CASSLAGNGSPLHF,TGTGCCAGCAGCTTAGCCGGGAATGGATCACCCCTCCACTTT
NA,TRBJ2-7,NA,TRBV3-1,CASSPEVAEDEQYF,TGTGCCAGCAGCCCCGAGGTAGCGGAGGACGAGCAGTACTTC